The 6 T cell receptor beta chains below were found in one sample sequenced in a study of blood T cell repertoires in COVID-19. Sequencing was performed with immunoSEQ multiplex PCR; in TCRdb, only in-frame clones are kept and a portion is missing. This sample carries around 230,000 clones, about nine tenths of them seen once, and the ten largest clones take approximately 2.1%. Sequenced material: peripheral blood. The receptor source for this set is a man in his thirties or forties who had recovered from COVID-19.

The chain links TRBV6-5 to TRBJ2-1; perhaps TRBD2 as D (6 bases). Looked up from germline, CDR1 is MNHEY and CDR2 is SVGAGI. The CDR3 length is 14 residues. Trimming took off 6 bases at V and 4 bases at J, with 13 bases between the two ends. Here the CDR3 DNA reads TGTGCCAGCAGAACCGGGACTTTATACAATGAGCAGTTCTTC. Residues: CASRTGTLYNEQFF.

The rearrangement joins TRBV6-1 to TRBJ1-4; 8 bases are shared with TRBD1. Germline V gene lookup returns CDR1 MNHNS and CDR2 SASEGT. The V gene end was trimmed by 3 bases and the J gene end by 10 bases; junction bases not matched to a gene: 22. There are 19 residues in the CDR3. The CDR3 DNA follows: TGTGCCAGCAGTGACTTTAAGAACCCCTCGGGGACAGGATATCGAAAACTGTTTTTT. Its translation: CASSDFKNPSGTGYRKLFF.

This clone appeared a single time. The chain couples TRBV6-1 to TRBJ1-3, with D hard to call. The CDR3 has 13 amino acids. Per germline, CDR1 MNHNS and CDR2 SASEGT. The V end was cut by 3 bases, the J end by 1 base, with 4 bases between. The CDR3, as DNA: TGTGCCAGCAGTGACCAGTCTGGAAACACCATATATTTT. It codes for CASSDQSGNTIYF.

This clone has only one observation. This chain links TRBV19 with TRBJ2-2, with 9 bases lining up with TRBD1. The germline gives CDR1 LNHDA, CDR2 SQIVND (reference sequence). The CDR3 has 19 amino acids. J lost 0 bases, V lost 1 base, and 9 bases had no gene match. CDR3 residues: CASSIVGQGTGTNTGELFF. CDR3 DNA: TGTGCCAGTAGTATAGTCGGACAGGGGACAGGTACGAACACCGGGGAGCTGTTTTTT.

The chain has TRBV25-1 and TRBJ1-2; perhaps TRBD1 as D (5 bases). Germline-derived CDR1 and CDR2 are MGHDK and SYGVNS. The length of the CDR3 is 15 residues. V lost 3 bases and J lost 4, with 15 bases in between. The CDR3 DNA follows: TGTGCCAGCAGTGACGCGGGGAGGGGTTTCTATGGCTACACCTTC. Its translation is CASSDAGRGFYGYTF.

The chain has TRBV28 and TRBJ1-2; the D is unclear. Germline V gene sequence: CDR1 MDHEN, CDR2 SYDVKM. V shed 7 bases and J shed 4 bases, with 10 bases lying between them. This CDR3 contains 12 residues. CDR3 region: CASTPESYGYTF. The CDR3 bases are TGTGCCAGCACCCCTGAGTCCTATGGCTACACCTTC.